One sample yielded the 19 T cell receptor beta chains listed below, sequenced in a study of T cell responses to AZD1222 COVID-19 vaccine. The table came from immunoSEQ multiplex PCR; TCRdb's copy has only in-frame clones and leaves some out. Seen here are around 70,000 clones, roughly 85% observed once, and the top ten hold roughly 1.3%. The source material was peripheral blood, sampled 28 days after the second AZD1222 dose. Every receptor here comes from an adult who received the AZD1222 COVID-19 vaccine.

CDR3 residues: CASSAVGPPAGELFF. The CDR3 DNA is TGTGCCAGCTCCGCCGTGGGCCCTCCCGCCGGGGAGCTGTTTTTT. The chain couples TRBV18 to TRBJ2-2; D not certain. The CDR3 is 15 amino acids. V dropped 6 bases and J dropped 6 bases, with 17 bases sitting between them. From germline, CDR1 is KGHSH and CDR2 LQKENI.

This chain uses TRBV18 with TRBJ1-5; D remains ambiguous. V was trimmed by 3 bases and J by 0 bases, leaving 9 bases between them. Germline V gene lookup returns CDR1 KGHSH and CDR2 LQKENI. This CDR3 has 15 amino acids. The CDR3 region has the DNA TGTGCCAGCTCACCGAGCATGGATAGCAATCAGCCCCAGCATTTT. Translated, it gives CASSPSMDSNQPQHF. The complete variable domain, with remaining parts taken from reference TRBV18 and TRBJ1-5, reads NAGVMQNPRHLVRRRGQEARLRCSPMKGHSHVYWYRQLPEEGLKFMVYLQKENIIDESGMPKERFSAEFPKEGPSILRIQQVVRGDSAAYFCASSPSMDSNQPQHFGDGTRLSIL.

CDR3 coding DNA: TGTGCCAGCAGTGATTGGGGGCTGGGCAATCAGCCCCAGCATTTT. Residues: CASSDWGLGNQPQHF. The rearrangement uses TRBV2 and TRBJ1-5, with D possibly being TRBD1 (6 bases). The CDR3 extends over 15 amino acids. CDR1 and CDR2 from the germline V gene are SNHLY and FYNNEI. Trimming removed 3 bases at V and 2 bases at J, with 11 bases between.

The chain links TRBV6-6 to TRBJ1-3; the D is unclear. The CDR3 extends over 14 amino acids. The V end lost 2 bases, the J end lost 4 bases, and 9 bases lay between the germline ends. The germline V gene has CDR1 MNHNY and CDR2 SVGAGI (reference sequence). The CDR3 protein is CASSYDLPGNTIYF. CDR3 DNA sequence: TGTGCCAGCAGTTACGACCTCCCCGGAAACACCATATATTTT.

This clone has a handful of counts. The chain links TRBV21-1 to TRBJ2-7; the DNA was not compared with TRBD2, the D call given in the table. TRBV21-1 is recorded as a pseudogene. CDR3 length equals 11 residues. The CDR3 coding sequence is TGTGCCAGCAGACACCGACTAGCGCCCTCGGTC. Its protein is CASRHRLAPSV.

The V gene is TRBV4-3, the J gene TRBJ2-7, with TRBD1 identical over 11 bases. The CDR3 consists of 16 residues. V was clipped by 0 bases and J by 2 bases; unmatched bases: 3. CDR1 is LGHNA, CDR2 YSLEER, per germline. CDR3 in amino acids: CASSQEDRGLAYEQYF. CDR3 nucleotide sequence: TGCGCCAGCAGCCAAGAGGACAGGGGGCTGGCCTACGAGCAGTACTTC.

The chain is built from TRBV4-2 and TRBJ2-4; 8 bases fit TRBD2. The CDR3 sequence is 17 residues long. The junction had 5 bases not matched to a gene; V was cut back by 1 base and J by 0 bases. Per germline, CDR1 LGHNA and CDR2 YNFKEQ. The CDR3 spells CASSQVGGRIAKNIQYF. DNA for the CDR3: TGTGCCAGCAGCCAAGTGGGCGGGAGGATAGCCAAAAACATTCAGTACTTC.

This rearrangement joins TRBV6-5 to TRBJ2-3, with a tentative D call TRBD1 (7 bases). The CDR3 has 16 amino acids. V was clipped by 0 bases and J by 3 bases, with 13 bases between them. Germline lookup yields CDR1 MNHEY and CDR2 SVGAGI. This CDR3 is CASSYSARGRTDTQYF. The DNA of the CDR3 is TGTGCCAGCAGTTACTCTGCCAGGGGGAGGACAGATACGCAGTATTTT.

This sequence joins TRBV2 and TRBJ2-1; 14 bases agree with TRBD2. This CDR3 has 15 amino acids. The trim removed 3 bases at V and 9 bases at J, leaving 4 bases unmatched. Per the germline V gene, CDR1 is SNHLY and CDR2 is FYNNEI. For the CDR3, the DNA is TGTGCCAGCAGTGAGGGACTAGCGGGAGTCGGTGAGCAGTTCTTC. Protein: CASSEGLAGVGEQFF.

The rearrangement joins TRBV11-2 to TRBJ2-5; 10 bases are a match to TRBD2. The CDR3 contains 17 residues. CDR1 is SGHAT, CDR2 FQNNGV, per germline. V gave up 0 bases and J gave up 4 bases; unmatched junction bases: 8. The CDR3 region is CASSLDWASGRGETQYF. The CDR3 nucleotides read TGTGCCAGCAGCTTAGATTGGGCTAGCGGGAGAGGAGAGACCCAGTACTTC.

The chain employs TRBV18 and TRBJ1-3; D possibly corresponds to TRBD1 (6 bases). Germline V gives CDR1 KGHSH, CDR2 LQKENI. V was clipped by 3 bases and J by 7 bases, with 10 bases between them. The CDR3 extends over 13 amino acids. This CDR3 reads CASSPGTSNTIYF. The CDR3 DNA is TGTGCCAGCTCACCGGGGACAAGCAACACCATATATTTT. The whole variable domain, filled in from reference TRBV18 and TRBJ1-3, reads NAGVMQNPRHLVRRRGQEARLRCSPMKGHSHVYWYRQLPEEGLKFMVYLQKENIIDESGMPKERFSAEFPKEGPSILRIQQVVRGDSAAYFCASSPGTSNTIYFGEGSWLTVV.

The chain carries TRBV19 and TRBJ1-5, with D unclear. V lost 5 bases and J 0 bases, leaving 8 bases between the germline ends. Germline CDR1 is LNHDA and CDR2 is SQIVND (reference sequence). This CDR3 is built from 14 residues. CDR3 DNA sequence: TGTGCCAGTAGTCCCCAATATAGCAATCAGCCCCAGCATTTT. This translates into CASSPQYSNQPQHF.

The chain links TRBV25-1 to TRBJ2-6; D not resolved. The germline gives CDR1 MGHDK, CDR2 SYGVNS. The CDR3 spans 13 residues. As DNA, the CDR3 is TGTGCAGGGCAGCTCTCTGGGGCCAACGTCCTGACTTTC. This gives the protein CAGQLSGANVLTF.

V usage is TRBV9 and J usage is TRBJ1-4, with 9 bases aligning to TRBD1. V shed 4 bases and J 3 bases; nucleotides not matched to a gene: 7. Germline V lookup: CDR1 SGDLS, CDR2 YYNGEE. The CDR3 loop spans 16 amino acids. CDR3 loop: CASSKRQGESNEKLFF. The CDR3 DNA sequence: TGTGCCAGCAGCAAGAGACAGGGGGAATCTAATGAAAAACTGTTTTTT.

V is TRBV21-1 and J is TRBJ2-3. TRBV21-1 is labeled a pseudogene. The CDR3 contains 12 residues. This CDR3 reads CASARPGDTQYF. The CDR3 DNA sequence: TGTGCCAGCGCCCGGCCCGGAGATACGCAGTATTTT.

The rearrangement joins TRBV5-1 to TRBJ1-2; no reliable D call. V shed 4 bases and J shed 7 bases, with 8 bases lying between them. Germline assignment: CDR1 SGHRS and CDR2 YFSETQ. The CDR3 loop spans 11 amino acids. CDR3 in amino acids: CASSLDGGYTF. CDR3 in DNA: TGCGCCAGCAGCCTGGACGGTGGCTACACCTTC. The full variable domain, completed using reference TRBV5-1 and TRBJ1-2, is KAGVTQTPRYLIKTRGQQVTLSCSPISGHRSVSWYQQTPGQGLQFLFEYFSETQRNKGNFPGRFSGRQFSNSRSEMNVSTLELGDSALYLCASSLDGGYTFGSGTRLTVV.

V is TRBV29-1 and J is TRBJ1-1, with a weak D call TRBD1 (5 bases). The CDR3 spans 12 residues. The germline CDR1 and CDR2 sequences are SQVTM and ANQGSEA. Between the trimmed V and J ends, which lost 5 bases and 5 bases, there was a span of 12 bases. The CDR3: CSVRQGGTEAFF. The CDR3 DNA reads TGCAGCGTTCGTCAGGGTGGGACTGAAGCTTTCTTT.

This chain links TRBV4-3 with TRBJ2-2; the D is unclear. Germline V gene sequence: CDR1 LGHNA, CDR2 YSLEER. The ends were cut back, 0 bases at V and 5 bases at J, with 16 bases in the middle. The CDR3 length is 17 residues. The CDR3 here is CASSQEGTRGSTGELFF. The DNA of the CDR3 is TGCGCCAGCAGCCAAGAGGGCACCCGAGGTAGTACCGGGGAGCTGTTTTTT.

This chain joins TRBV9 and TRBJ2-3; 7 positions match TRBD2. Unmatched junction bases numbered 14, after V lost 4 bases and J lost 3 bases. The CDR3 extends over 17 amino acids. CDR1 SGDLS and CDR2 YYNGEE come from the germline V gene. The CDR3 region is CASSLGNGRRVTDTQYF. The CDR3 DNA sequence: TGTGCCAGCAGCCTTGGTAACGGGAGGAGGGTGACAGATACGCAGTATTTT.